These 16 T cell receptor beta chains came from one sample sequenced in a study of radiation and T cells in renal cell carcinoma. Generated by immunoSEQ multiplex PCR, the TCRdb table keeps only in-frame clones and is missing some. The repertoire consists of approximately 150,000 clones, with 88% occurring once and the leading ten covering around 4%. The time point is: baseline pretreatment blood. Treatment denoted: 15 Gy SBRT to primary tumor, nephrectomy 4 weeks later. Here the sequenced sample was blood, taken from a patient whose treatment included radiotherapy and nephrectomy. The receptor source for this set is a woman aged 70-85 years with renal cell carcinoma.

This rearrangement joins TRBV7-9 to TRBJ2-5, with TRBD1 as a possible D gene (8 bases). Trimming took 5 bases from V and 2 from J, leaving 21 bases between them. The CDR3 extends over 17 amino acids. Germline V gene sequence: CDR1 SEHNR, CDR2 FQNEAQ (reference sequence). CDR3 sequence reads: CASSPTGAGARQETQYF. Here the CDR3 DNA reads TGTGCCAGCAGCCCGACAGGGGCGGGGGCACGTCAAGAGACCCAGTACTTC.

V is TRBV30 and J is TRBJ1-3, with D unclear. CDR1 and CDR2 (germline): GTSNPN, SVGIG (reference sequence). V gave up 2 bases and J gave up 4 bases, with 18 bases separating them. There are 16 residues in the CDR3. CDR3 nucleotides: TGTGCCTGGAGTACCCGGACTTCCTCGGGGGGAAACACCATATATTTT. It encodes CAWSTRTSSGGNTIYF. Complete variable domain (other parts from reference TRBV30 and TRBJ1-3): SQTIHQWPATLVQPVGSPLSLECTVEGTSNPNLYWYRQAAGRGLQLLFYSVGIGQISSEVPQNLSASRPQDRQFILSSKKLLLSDSGFYLCAWSTRTSSGGNTIYFGEGSWLTVV.

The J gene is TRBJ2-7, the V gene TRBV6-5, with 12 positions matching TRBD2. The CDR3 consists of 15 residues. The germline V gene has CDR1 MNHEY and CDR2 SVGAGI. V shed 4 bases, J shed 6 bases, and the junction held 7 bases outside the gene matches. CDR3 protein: CASSSPSGGAPEQYF. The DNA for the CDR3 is TGTGCCAGCAGTTCTCCTAGCGGGGGGGCCCCCGAGCAGTACTTC.

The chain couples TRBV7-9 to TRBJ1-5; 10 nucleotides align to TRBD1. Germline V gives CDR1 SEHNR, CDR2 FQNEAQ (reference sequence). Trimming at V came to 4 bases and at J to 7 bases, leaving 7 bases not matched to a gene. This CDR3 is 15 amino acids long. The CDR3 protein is CASSSGTGAQQPQHF. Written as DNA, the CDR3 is TGTGCCAGCAGCTCTGGGACAGGGGCCCAACAGCCCCAGCATTTT.

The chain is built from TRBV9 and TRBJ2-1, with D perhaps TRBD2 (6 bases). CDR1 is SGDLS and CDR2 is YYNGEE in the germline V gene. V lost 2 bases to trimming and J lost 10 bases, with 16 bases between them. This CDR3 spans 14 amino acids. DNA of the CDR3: TGTGCCAGCAGCGTTGAGGTGCGGGGATTCGAGCAGTTCTTC. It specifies CASSVEVRGFEQFF. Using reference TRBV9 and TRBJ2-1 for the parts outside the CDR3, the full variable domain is DSGVTQTPKHLITATGQRVTLRCSPRSGDLSVYWYQQSLDQGLQFLIQYYNGEERAKGNILERFSAQQFPDLHSELNLSSLELGDSALYFCASSVEVRGFEQFFGPGTRLTVL.

The CDR3 DNA is TGTGCCAGCAGTTTCAAAGACAGGATAAGAGATACGCAGTATTTT. The encoded protein is CASSFKDRIRDTQYF. The chain couples TRBV7-2 to TRBJ2-3, with D possibly matching TRBD1 (6 bases). With 6 bases removed from V and 5 bases from J, the gap between germline ends came to 18 bases. Germline lookup yields CDR1 SGHTA and CDR2 FQGNSA. There are 15 residues in the CDR3.

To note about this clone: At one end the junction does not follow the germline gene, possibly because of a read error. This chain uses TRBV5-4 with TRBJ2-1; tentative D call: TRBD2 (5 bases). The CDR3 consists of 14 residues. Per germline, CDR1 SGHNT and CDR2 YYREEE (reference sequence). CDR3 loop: CASSLDRGLAEQFF. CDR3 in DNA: TGTGCCAGCAGTTTGGATAGAGGGTTAGCTGAGCAGTTCTTC.

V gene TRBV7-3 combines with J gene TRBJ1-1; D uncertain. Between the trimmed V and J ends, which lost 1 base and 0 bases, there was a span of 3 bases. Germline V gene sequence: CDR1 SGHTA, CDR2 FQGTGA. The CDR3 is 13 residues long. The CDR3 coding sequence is TGTGCCAGCAGCTTAAGTGTGAACACTGAAGCTTTCTTT. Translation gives CASSLSVNTEAFF.

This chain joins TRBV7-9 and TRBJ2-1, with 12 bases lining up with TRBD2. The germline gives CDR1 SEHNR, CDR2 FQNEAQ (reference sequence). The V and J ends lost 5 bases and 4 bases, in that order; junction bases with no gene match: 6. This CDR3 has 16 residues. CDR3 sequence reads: CASSPLAGGNYNEQFF. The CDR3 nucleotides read TGTGCCAGCAGCCCACTAGCGGGGGGAAATTACAATGAGCAGTTCTTC.

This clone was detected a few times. The CDR3 bases are TGTGCCAGCAGCCAACGGGACAAGACCGGGGAGCTGTTTTTT. This translates into CASSQRDKTGELFF. The chain carries TRBV14 and TRBJ2-2, with D possibly TRBD1 on 6 matching bases. Per germline, CDR1 SGHDN and CDR2 FVKESK. CDR3 length equals 14 residues. V was shortened by 2 bases and J by 5 bases, with 9 bases between the two germline ends. The whole variable domain, filled in from reference TRBV14 and TRBJ2-2, reads EAGVTQFPSHSVIEKGQTVTLRCDPISGHDNLYWYRRVMGKEIKFLLHFVKESKQDESGMPNNRFLAERTGGTYSTLKVQPAELEDSGVYFCASSQRDKTGELFFGEGSRLTVL.

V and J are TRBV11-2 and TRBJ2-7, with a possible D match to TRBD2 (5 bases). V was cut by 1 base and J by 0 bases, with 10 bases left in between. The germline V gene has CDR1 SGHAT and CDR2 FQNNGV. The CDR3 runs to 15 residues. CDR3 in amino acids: CASSLGGSISYEQYF. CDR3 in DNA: TGTGCCAGCAGCTTAGGAGGGTCGATCTCCTACGAGCAGTACTTC.

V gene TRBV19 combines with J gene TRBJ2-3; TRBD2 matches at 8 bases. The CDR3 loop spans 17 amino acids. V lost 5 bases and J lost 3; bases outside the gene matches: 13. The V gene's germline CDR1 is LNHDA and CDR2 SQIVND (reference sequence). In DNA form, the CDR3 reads TGTGCCAGTAGTGAGAGCGGGGGCCGCTGGTTGACAGATACGCAGTATTTT. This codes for CASSESGGRWLTDTQYF.

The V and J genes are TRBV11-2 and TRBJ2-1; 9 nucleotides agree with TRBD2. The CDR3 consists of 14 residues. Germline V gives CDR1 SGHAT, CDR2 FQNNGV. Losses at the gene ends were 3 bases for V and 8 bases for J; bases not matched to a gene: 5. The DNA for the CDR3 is TGTGCCAGCAGCTTGGAGCGGGGGGCATATGAGCAGTTCTTC. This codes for CASSLERGAYEQFF.

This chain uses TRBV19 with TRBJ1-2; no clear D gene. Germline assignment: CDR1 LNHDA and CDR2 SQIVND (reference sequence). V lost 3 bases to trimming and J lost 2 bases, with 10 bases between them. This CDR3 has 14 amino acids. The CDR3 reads CASSIETLNYGYTF. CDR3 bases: TGTGCCAGTAGTATCGAAACACTAAACTATGGCTACACCTTC.

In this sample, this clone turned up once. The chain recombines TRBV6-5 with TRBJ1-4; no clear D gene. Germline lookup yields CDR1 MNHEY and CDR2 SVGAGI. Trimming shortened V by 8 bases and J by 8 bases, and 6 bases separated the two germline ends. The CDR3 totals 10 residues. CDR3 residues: CASRREKLFF. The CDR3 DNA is TGTGCCAGCCGGAGGGAAAAACTGTTTTTT.

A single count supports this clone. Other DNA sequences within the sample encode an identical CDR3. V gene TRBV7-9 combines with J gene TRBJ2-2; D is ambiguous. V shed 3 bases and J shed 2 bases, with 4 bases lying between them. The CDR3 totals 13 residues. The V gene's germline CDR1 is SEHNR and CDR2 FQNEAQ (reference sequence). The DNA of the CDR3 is TGTGCCAGCAGCTTCGAAAACACCGGGGAGCTGTTTTTT. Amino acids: CASSFENTGELFF.